This T cell receptor beta chain emerged from a study of blood T cell repertoires in COVID-19. Study-wide background: Donors in the United States, Italy and Spain gave samples during acute or convalescent COVID-19. Sample material is recorded as cDNA or gDNA derived from T cells, B-cell-depleted T cells, or PBMCs.

Original methodology: From reference gene primer amplification, estimates of nucleated cell counts were derived. TCRdb keeps only in-frame clones here, not all; method: immunoSEQ multiplex PCR. Clone size and the V and J calls come from that table; the DNA yielded D and trimming. The table lists about 55,000 clones, around 90% of them singletons. Per germline, CDR1 SGHRS and CDR2 YFSETQ. The CDR3 contains 16 residues. J lost 1 base, V lost 0 bases, and 6 bases had no gene match. The genes are TRBV5-1 and TRBJ2-7; TRBD2 matches 8 bases. The sequence was obtained from a human donor with active COVID-19. The donor label of this sample is uncertain. Specimen: peripheral blood. As DNA, the CDR3 is TGCGCCAGCAGCTTGGGGTCCCTAGCGGGTTCCTACGAGCAGTACTTC. It yields the protein CASSLGSLAGSYEQYF. Looking up the rest from reference TRBV5-1 and TRBJ2-7 gives the full variable domain: KAGVTQTPRYLIKTRGQQVTLSCSPISGHRSVSWYQQTPGQGLQFLFEYFSETQRNKGNFPGRFSGRQFSNSRSEMNVSTLELGDSALYLCASSLGSLAGSYEQYFGPGTRLTVT.